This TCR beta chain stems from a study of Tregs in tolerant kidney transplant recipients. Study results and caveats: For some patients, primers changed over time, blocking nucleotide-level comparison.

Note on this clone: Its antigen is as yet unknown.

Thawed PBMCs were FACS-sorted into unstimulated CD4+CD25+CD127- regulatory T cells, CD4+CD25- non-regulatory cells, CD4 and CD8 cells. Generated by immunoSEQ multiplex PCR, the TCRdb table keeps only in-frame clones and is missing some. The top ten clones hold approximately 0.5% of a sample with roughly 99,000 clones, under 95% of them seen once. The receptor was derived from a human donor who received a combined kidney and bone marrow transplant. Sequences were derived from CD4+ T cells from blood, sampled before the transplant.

The CDR3 nucleotides read TGTGCCAGCAGCCCCCGGACATCAGGGGCTGAAGCTTTCTTT. Protein product: CASSPRTSGAEAFF. The V call is TRBV11-3, the J call TRBJ1-1; perhaps TRBD1 as D (6 bases). In germline, CDR1 is SGHNT, CDR2 YENEEA. V was shortened by 5 bases and J by 6 bases, with 16 bases between the two germline ends. The CDR3 runs 14 residues.